This entry features one T cell receptor beta chain sequence. CD4+ cells underwent separation, giving CD45RA+ naive and CD45RA-negative memory subsets. This sample is drawn from a study of shared clonotypes between healthy human individuals. The germline V gene has CDR1 KGHSH and CDR2 LQKENI. The V segment lost 4 bases and the J segment 0 bases; nucleotides outside the gene matches: 3. The CDR3 length is 16 residues. The repertoire was sequenced with immunoSEQ multiplex PCR; TCRdb's copy has only in-frame clones and lacks some. The sample holds more than 2,000,000 clones, more than 80% seen once. The J gene is TRBJ1-4, the V gene TRBV18; 9 nucleotides align to TRBD1. The sequencing input was naive CD4+ T cells sorted from blood. Subset described: CD45RA+ positively selected. This clonotype was obtained from a man aged 18 to 30 in good health. The CDR3 DNA reads as TGTGCCAGCTCACTGGACAGGGGAGCAACTAATGAAAAACTGTTTTTT. Its translation is CASSLDRGATNEKLFF.